This passage covers 24 T cell receptor beta chains from one sample sequenced in a study of control samples from healthy donors and cancer patients. Some clones are missing from TCRdb's copy, which holds only in-frame ones; the method was immunoSEQ multiplex PCR. The sample includes about 180,000 clones, nearly 90% of them seen just once. Sequenced input: blood. These TCRs come from a woman aged 50 to 60 in good health.

V gene TRBV13 combines with J gene TRBJ2-1; 8 bases line up with TRBD2. Trimming at V came to 3 bases and at J to 0 bases, leaving 4 bases not matched to a gene. CDR1 is PRHDT and CDR2 is FYEKMQ in the germline V gene (reference sequence). The CDR3 length is 16 residues. CDR3 DNA: TGTGCCAGCAGCTTGACCGGGACTAGCTCCTACAATGAGCAGTTCTTC. Amino acid sequence: CASSLTGTSSYNEQFF. The full variable domain, in which reference TRBV13 and TRBJ2-1 provide the parts outside the CDR3, is AAGVIQSPRHLIKEKRETATLKCYPIPRHDTVYWYQQGPGQDPQFLISFYEKMQSDKGSIPDRFSAQQFSDYHSELNMSSLELGDSALYFCASSLTGTSSYNEQFFGPGTRLTVL.

The V call is TRBV3-1 (or the pseudogene TRBV3-2), the J call TRBJ1-4, with D hard to call. The CDR3 loop spans 14 amino acids. V lost 4 bases to trimming and J lost 3 bases, with 9 bases between them. In germline, CDR1 is LGHDT, CDR2 YNNKEL (reference sequence). The CDR3 here is CASSLGRANEKLFF. The CDR3 DNA reads as TGTGCCAGCAGCCTCGGACGGGCTAATGAAAAACTGTTTTTT.

V and J are TRBV28 and TRBJ1-2; 7 bases match TRBD1. Germline assignment: CDR1 MDHEN and CDR2 SYDVKM. The CDR3 covers 14 residues. V was pared by 2 bases and J by 4 bases, with 4 bases of the junction left unmatched. In DNA, the CDR3 is TGTGCCAGCAGTTTAATCAAGGGGGCCTATGGCTACACCTTC. Amino acids: CASSLIKGAYGYTF.

V and J are TRBV19 and TRBJ1-1; D unresolved. Germline CDR1 and CDR2: LNHDA and SQIVND (reference sequence). This CDR3 is 13 amino acids long. V was cut by 3 bases and J by 5 bases, with 10 bases left in between. The CDR3 coding sequence is TGTGCCAGTAGTATTAGAACCGGGACTGAAGCTTTCTTT. Translation: CASSIRTGTEAFF.

CDR3 region: CASSLFVLGDTQYF. DNA of the CDR3: TGTGCCAGCAGCTTATTTGTTCTGGGAGATACGCAGTATTTT. The genes are TRBV5-4 and TRBJ2-3; D is undetermined. CDR3 length: 14 residues. Deletions cut 2 bases from V and 5 bases from J, with 12 bases between. In germline, CDR1 is SGHNT, CDR2 YYREEE (reference sequence).

This clone showed up just a few times. The rearrangement uses TRBV5-6 and TRBJ2-7; no reliable D call. In germline, CDR1 is SGHDT, CDR2 YYEEEE. The V end was cut by 2 bases, the J end by 9 bases, with 9 bases between. CDR3 length: 11 amino acids. For the CDR3, the DNA is TGTGCCAGCAGCTTAGACTCGTTGCAGTACTTC. Translating gives CASSLDSLQYF.

The rearrangement joins TRBV3-1 (or the pseudogene TRBV3-2) to TRBJ1-2; possible D gene TRBD1, 5 bases. CDR1 LGHDT and CDR2 YNNKEL come from the germline V gene (reference sequence). Trimming left V 7 bases short and J 2 bases short, with 11 bases between. This CDR3 contains 13 residues. CDR3 nucleotide sequence: TGTGCCAGCAACACCGGGGCGAACTATGGCTACACCTTC. Its translation is CASNTGANYGYTF.

The rearrangement uses TRBV6-5 and TRBJ1-1; D may be TRBD1 (6 bases). Between the trimmed V and J ends, which lost 7 bases and 3 bases, there was a span of 15 bases. This CDR3 comprises 14 residues. Germline CDR1 is MNHEY and CDR2 is SVGAGI. The CDR3 nucleotides read TGTGCCAGCATATACGGGAGGGGGGACACTGAAGCTTTCTTT. It specifies CASIYGRGDTEAFF.

This CDR3 reads CASRGNRGPNYGYTF. The CDR3 DNA sequence: TGTGCCAGCAGAGGGAACAGGGGCCCAAACTATGGCTACACCTTC. The chain is built from TRBV2 and TRBJ1-2; TRBD1 aligns across 7 bases. The V and J ends lost 6 bases and 2 bases, in that order; junction bases with no gene match: 9. Germline V gene sequence: CDR1 SNHLY, CDR2 FYNNEI. The CDR3 has 15 amino acids.

The chain carries TRBV25-1 and TRBJ2-5; D is uncertain. Trimming pared 0 bases from V and 1 base from J, leaving 3 bases between. The length of the CDR3 is 13 residues. Per the germline V gene, CDR1 is MGHDK and CDR2 is SYGVNS. The CDR3 sequence: CASSEYFQETQYF. CDR3 DNA sequence: TGTGCCAGCAGTGAATATTTCCAAGAGACCCAGTACTTC.

The V and J genes are TRBV7-2 and TRBJ1-2, with D perhaps TRBD1 (6 bases). Trimming removed 1 base from V and 4 bases from J, with 13 bases in between. Germline CDR1 and CDR2: SGHTA and FQGNSA. The CDR3 contains 15 residues. CDR3 loop: CASSLGGGRLYGYTF. Written as DNA, the CDR3 is TGTGCCAGCAGCTTAGGGGGGGGGCGCCTCTATGGCTACACCTTC.

The chain employs TRBV7-2 and TRBJ1-5, with D uncertain. CDR1 SGHTA and CDR2 FQGNSA come from the germline V gene. The CDR3 is made up of 15 amino acids. The V end lost 1 base, the J end lost 9 bases, and 16 bases lay between the germline ends. CDR3 in amino acids: CASSLDIGRLRPQHF. The DNA for the CDR3 is TGTGCCAGCAGCTTAGATATCGGGCGCCTGAGGCCCCAGCATTTT.

The chain links TRBV7-3 to TRBJ2-5; 9 nucleotides match TRBD1. From germline, CDR1 is SGHTA and CDR2 FQGTGA. CDR3 length: 16 amino acids. The V segment lost 1 base and the J segment 4 bases; nucleotides outside the gene matches: 7. The CDR3 DNA follows: TGTGCCAGCAGCTTAATGGGACAGGGTATTTTAGAGACCCAGTACTTC. It specifies CASSLMGQGILETQYF.

This sequence joins TRBV18 and TRBJ1-4; no clear D gene. Germline loops: CDR1 KGHSH, CDR2 LQKENI. The CDR3 runs to 16 residues. V shed 0 bases and J shed 0 bases, with 8 bases lying between them. The CDR3 region has the DNA TGTGCCAGCTCACCACCGAACAGTGCAACTAATGAAAAACTGTTTTTT. Its translation is CASSPPNSATNEKLFF.

The chain recombines TRBV10-3 with TRBJ1-2; D gene ambiguous. The ends were cut back, 2 bases at V and 6 bases at J, with 10 bases in the middle. The CDR3 loop spans 13 amino acids. Germline lookup yields CDR1 ENHRY and CDR2 SYGVKD. The DNA of the CDR3 is TGTGCCATCAGTGAGGGGCAAATAGATGGCTACACCTTC. Protein sequence: CAISEGQIDGYTF.

This rearrangement joins TRBV11-1 to TRBJ2-3; D remains unclear. The CDR3 is made up of 14 amino acids. The ends were cut back, 6 bases at V and 4 bases at J, with 14 bases in the middle. Germline CDR1 and CDR2: SGHAT and FQDESV (reference sequence). The chain's CDR3 is CASSPATFADTQYF. Written as DNA, the CDR3 is TGTGCCAGCAGTCCAGCCACATTCGCAGATACGCAGTATTTT.

The gene calls are TRBV2 and TRBJ2-7; no reliable D call. CDR3 length: 14 amino acids. The germline CDR1 and CDR2 sequences are SNHLY and FYNNEI. V lost 7 bases to trimming and J lost 7 bases, with 20 bases between them. This chain's CDR3 is CASKTIELLDEQYF. The DNA of the CDR3 is TGTGCCAGCAAAACTATTGAGCTTCTTGATGAGCAGTACTTC.

This chain uses TRBV5-6 with TRBJ2-3; D is uncertain. The germline CDR1 and CDR2 sequences are SGHDT and YYEEEE. Trimming cost V 2 bases and J 3 bases, with 1 base left between them. This CDR3 is built from 11 residues. CDR3 region: CASSLTDTQYF. DNA of the CDR3: TGTGCCAGCAGCTTAACAGATACGCAGTATTTT. Combining the CDR3 with reference TRBV5-6 and TRBJ2-3 gives the whole variable domain DAGVTQSPTHLIKTRGQQVTLRCSPKSGHDTVSWYQQALGQGPQFIFQYYEEEERQRGNFPDRFSGHQFPNYSSELNVNALLLGDSALYLCASSLTDTQYFGPGTRLTVL.

The gene calls are TRBV30 and TRBJ2-2; D could derive from TRBD1 or TRBD2 (6 bases each). This CDR3 is built from 16 residues. V was cut by 4 bases and J by 4 bases, with 19 bases left in between. Germline CDR1 reads GTSNPN; CDR2 reads SVGIG (reference sequence). This chain's CDR3 is CAWKWGAVGSTGELFF. For the CDR3, the DNA is TGTGCCTGGAAGTGGGGGGCCGTTGGAAGCACCGGGGAGCTGTTTTTT.

J is TRBJ1-1 and V is TRBV11-2; TRBD1 aligns across 8 bases. Germline V CDR1 and CDR2: SGHAT, FQNNGV. CDR3 length equals 14 residues. V gave up 6 bases and J gave up 4 bases; unmatched junction bases: 7. CDR3 protein: CASRRQGHGTEAFF. CDR3 coding DNA: TGTGCCAGCAGACGACAGGGGCACGGCACTGAAGCTTTCTTT.

The rearrangement links TRBV7-8 to TRBJ1-3; D is unclear. The CDR3 covers 15 residues. Germline lookup yields CDR1 SGHVS and CDR2 FQNEAQ. V lost 7 bases to trimming and J lost 0 bases, with 13 bases between them. The CDR3 DNA reads TGTGCCAGCATCAAGGGCCCCGGCTCTGGAAACACCATATATTTT. Its protein product is CASIKGPGSGNTIYF.

The genes are TRBV28 and TRBJ2-1, with 9 bases that match TRBD1. Germline V CDR1 and CDR2: MDHEN, SYDVKM. The CDR3 loop spans 15 amino acids. V gave up 6 bases and J gave up 9 bases; unmatched junction bases: 12. The CDR3 nucleotides read TGTGCCAGCAGCTCACTCACAGGGGGCGCGGGTGAGCAGTTCTTC. Translated: CASSSLTGGAGEQFF.

This clone has a single count. This chain connects TRBV10-2 to TRBJ2-7, with D perhaps TRBD1 (5 bases). Trimming stripped 2 bases from V and 5 bases from J, with 13 bases between. The CDR3 is 14 residues long. Germline CDR1 is WSHSY and CDR2 is SAAADI. CDR3 sequence: CASSERLQGDEQYF. CDR3 nucleotide sequence: TGCGCCAGCAGTGAGAGACTCCAGGGCGACGAGCAGTACTTC.

The rearrangement links TRBV4-3 to TRBJ2-1; TRBD1 is a possible D gene (7 bases). This CDR3 has 14 amino acids. CDR1 is LGHNA and CDR2 is YSLEER in the germline V gene. Trimming left V 6 bases short and J 5 bases short, with 14 bases between. CDR3 sequence reads: CASSPRGTDNEQFF. CDR3 DNA: TGCGCCAGCAGTCCACGGGGGACAGACAATGAGCAGTTCTTC.